The 19 T cell receptor beta chains below were found in one sample sequenced in a study of beta chain features in type 1 diabetes. Every bit of the isolated RNA underwent reverse transcription, so sequencing read expressed TCRB transcripts. Assay: immunoSEQ multiplex PCR; the TCRdb copy retains only in-frame clones and omits some. The repertoire holds around 250,000 clones, with 27% as singletons. Sequencing used central memory CD4+ T cells from blood. These receptors were collected from a man aged 30 to 45 in good health.

J is TRBJ1-3 and V is TRBV5-1, with 7 nucleotides matching TRBD1. The V gene's germline CDR1 is SGHRS and CDR2 YFSETQ. V was pared by 4 bases and J by 2 bases, with 6 bases of the junction left unmatched. This CDR3 has 15 amino acids. This CDR3 is CASSLQGTAGNTIYF. The DNA of the CDR3 is TGCGCCAGCAGCCTACAGGGGACGGCTGGAAACACCATATATTTT. The entire variable domain, with the rest obtained from reference TRBV5-1 and TRBJ1-3, is as follows: KAGVTQTPRYLIKTRGQQVTLSCSPISGHRSVSWYQQTPGQGLQFLFEYFSETQRNKGNFPGRFSGRQFSNSRSEMNVSTLELGDSALYLCASSLQGTAGNTIYFGEGSWLTVV.

This clone showed up just a few times. This rearrangement joins TRBV6-5 to TRBJ2-1; D is unclear. This CDR3 spans 12 amino acids. Germline V gene sequence: CDR1 MNHEY, CDR2 SVGAGI. Trimming pared 6 bases from V and 6 bases from J, leaving 9 bases between. CDR3 coding DNA: TGTGCCAGCAGACGCGGAGCCAATGAGCAGTTCTTC. Encoded protein: CASRRGANEQFF.

V is TRBV2 and J is TRBJ1-6; D is perhaps TRBD1 (5 bases). V lost 5 bases to trimming and J lost 7 bases, with 12 bases between them. The CDR3 is made up of 14 amino acids. CDR1 SNHLY and CDR2 FYNNEI come from the germline V gene. The CDR3 nucleotides read TGTGCCAGCAGTATCGGGACGGAGAATTCACCCCTCCACTTT. It is translated as CASSIGTENSPLHF.

This clone was detected a few times. The chain uses TRBV30 and TRBJ1-2, with no clear D. This CDR3 comprises 12 residues. V lost 2 bases, J lost 8 bases, and 12 bases lay in between. The germline CDR1 and CDR2 sequences are GTSNPN and SVGIG (reference sequence). The CDR3 is CAWSLAGGGYTF. Here the CDR3 DNA reads TGTGCCTGGAGTTTGGCCGGCGGGGGCTACACCTTC.

The gene calls are TRBV6-1 and TRBJ2-1; 10 bases are shared with TRBD1. Trimming cost V 4 bases and J 6 bases; bases outside gene matches: 6. The CDR3 has 15 amino acids. Looked up from germline, CDR1 is MNHNS and CDR2 is SASEGT. In DNA form, the CDR3 reads TGTGCCAGCAGTGCGGGACAGGGGAGGAGCAATGAGCAGTTCTTC. Translated, it gives CASSAGQGRSNEQFF.

This clone was recorded at least ten times. The DNA for the CDR3 is TGTGCCAGCAGGACGGACAGCGCCTATGGCTACACCTTC. Protein: CASRTDSAYGYTF. The V call is TRBV2, the J call TRBJ1-2; TRBD1 might be the D (6 bases). The CDR3 length is 13 residues. Germline V gene lookup returns CDR1 SNHLY and CDR2 FYNNEI. Trimming removed 6 bases from V and 4 bases from J, with 12 bases in between.

The chain links TRBV29-1 to TRBJ1-2; tentatively, D is TRBD1 (6 bases). The CDR3 contains 12 residues. The germline V gene encodes CDR1 SQVTM and CDR2 ANQGSEA. The V end was cut by 6 bases, the J end by 2 bases, with 10 bases between. CDR3 protein: CSVSGTNYGYTF. For the CDR3, the DNA is TGCAGCGTATCCGGGACAAACTATGGCTACACCTTC.

This clone was detected only a few times. This sequence joins TRBV30 and TRBJ2-1; a possible D gene is TRBD2 (6 bases). V was trimmed by 2 bases and J by 7 bases, leaving 24 bases between them. Germline CDR1 is GTSNPN and CDR2 is SVGIG (reference sequence). The CDR3 is 17 amino acids. The CDR3 region has the DNA TGTGCCTGGAGTCGATGGAGGGGATACGCACAAAGGAATGAGCAGTTCTTC. Protein sequence: CAWSRWRGYAQRNEQFF.

The DNA of the CDR3 is TGTGCCAGCAGCCCAGGGACAGGTGGGAAATACGAGCAGTACTTC. It specifies CASSPGTGGKYEQYF. The chain links TRBV7-2 to TRBJ2-7, with 8 bases identical to TRBD1. Unmatched junction bases numbered 10, after V lost 5 bases and J lost 4 bases. Germline V gives CDR1 SGHTA, CDR2 FQGNSA. The CDR3 consists of 15 residues.

This clone was seen more than once but under ten times. V gene TRBV5-1 combines with J gene TRBJ2-3, with D unclear. Per the germline V gene, CDR1 is SGHRS and CDR2 is YFSETQ. This CDR3 has 13 residues. V lost 4 bases and J 0 bases, leaving 6 bases between the germline ends. CDR3 protein: CASSPGSTDTQYF. CDR3 DNA: TGCGCCAGCAGCCCCGGAAGCACAGATACGCAGTATTTT.

This clone was seen a few times. J is TRBJ2-1 and V is TRBV6-1; 13 nucleotides match TRBD2. From germline, CDR1 is MNHNS and CDR2 SASEGT. After removal of 4 bases from V and 3 bases from J, the junction contained 3 bases not matched to a gene. The CDR3 totals 16 residues. CDR3 amino acids: CASSARLAGGYNEQFF. CDR3 bases: TGTGCCAGCAGTGCTCGACTAGCGGGAGGCTACAATGAGCAGTTCTTC.

The chain carries TRBV7-8 and TRBJ2-3, with 8 bases matching TRBD1. The germline CDR1 and CDR2 sequences are SGHVS and FQNEAQ. The CDR3 is 15 amino acids. The J segment lost 3 bases and the V segment lost 1 base, leaving 3 bases of the junction unmatched. CDR3 amino acids: CASSLETGDTDTQYF. The CDR3 DNA reads TGTGCCAGCAGCTTAGAGACAGGGGATACAGATACGCAGTATTTT.

This clone has only a few counts. The chain employs TRBV5-4 and TRBJ2-5; TRBD2 might be the D (6 bases). Germline CDR1 is SGHNT and CDR2 is YYREEE (reference sequence). The CDR3 covers 15 residues. The germline V and J ends were trimmed by 0 bases and 7 bases, with 16 bases remaining between them. The CDR3 region is CASSLGGLPIGTQYF. CDR3 DNA: TGTGCCAGCAGCTTGGGGGGACTCCCGATAGGGACCCAGTACTTC. The variable domain in full, completed from reference TRBV5-4 and TRBJ2-5, reads ETGVTQSPTHLIKTRGQQVTLRCSSQSGHNTVSWYQQALGQGPQFIFQYYREEENGRGNFPPRFSGLQFPNYSSELNVNALELDDSALYLCASSLGGLPIGTQYFGPGTRLLVL.

This clone turned up a few times. This chain uses TRBV29-1 with TRBJ1-2; 10 bases line up with TRBD1. This CDR3 spans 13 amino acids. The germline V gene has CDR1 SQVTM and CDR2 ANQGSEA. J gave up 3 bases and V 6 bases, and 4 bases lay outside the gene matches. The chain's CDR3 is CSVPGQGYYGYTF. The DNA of the CDR3 is TGCAGCGTCCCGGGACAGGGGTACTATGGCTACACCTTC.

This chain links TRBV15 with TRBJ1-5, with D unclear. The CDR3 loop spans 13 amino acids. From germline, CDR1 is LNHNV and CDR2 YYDKDF (reference sequence). V lost 0 bases and J 7 bases, leaving 7 bases between the germline ends. CDR3 coding DNA: TGTGCCACCAGCAGAGAAGGGCAACAGCCCCAGCATTTT. Its protein is CATSREGQQPQHF. The whole variable domain, filled in from reference TRBV15 and TRBJ1-5, reads DAMVIQNPRYQVTQFGKPVTLSCSQTLNHNVMYWYQQKSSQAPKLLFHYYDKDFNNEADTPDNFQSRRPNTSFCFLDIRSPGLGDTAMYLCATSREGQQPQHFGDGTRLSIL.

This clone was detected a few times. This chain connects TRBV6-5 to TRBJ1-1; D is unresolved. The V gene's germline CDR1 is MNHEY and CDR2 SVGAGI. CDR3 size: 14 residues. V dropped 5 bases and J dropped 3 bases, with 13 bases sitting between them. CDR3 residues: CASSRTHGDTEAFF. The CDR3 region has the DNA TGTGCCAGCAGTAGAACCCATGGGGACACTGAAGCTTTCTTT.

This clone occurred a few times. The J gene is TRBJ2-2, the V gene TRBV29-1; TRBD1 aligns across 7 bases. The V segment lost 1 base and the J segment 0 bases; nucleotides outside the gene matches: 8. Germline V gene sequence: CDR1 SQVTM, CDR2 ANQGSEA. This CDR3 has 17 amino acids. The CDR3 bases are TGCAGCGTTGAAGTTACCAGGGGGACCACGAACACCGGGGAGCTGTTTTTT. Its translation: CSVEVTRGTTNTGELFF.

J is TRBJ2-1 and V is TRBV7-2, with TRBD2 matching over 8 bases. Germline values: CDR1 SGHTA, CDR2 FQGNSA. V was clipped by 5 bases and J by 3 bases; unmatched bases: 9. This CDR3 has 16 residues. The CDR3 reads CASSLGLALIYNEQFF. In DNA form, the CDR3 reads TGTGCCAGCAGCCTAGGACTAGCCCTGATCTACAATGAGCAGTTCTTC.

The sample holds one count of this clone. The chain's CDR3 is CASSPYRGGQPQHF. The CDR3 coding sequence is TGTGCCAGCAGCCCTTACAGGGGAGGACAGCCCCAGCATTTT. The V call is TRBV6-5, the J call TRBJ1-5; 7 nucleotides match TRBD1. Germline-derived CDR1 and CDR2 are MNHEY and SVGAGI. V gave up 6 bases and J gave up 7 bases; unmatched junction bases: 9. This CDR3 comprises 14 residues.